The 30 T cell receptor beta chains below were found in one sample sequenced in a study of CD8+ T cells in alopecia areata. Extraction of RNA preceded its reverse transcription into cDNA, which served as the sequencing template. Sequenced by immunoSEQ multiplex PCR; TCRdb stores in-frame clones only, minus some. The sample carries approximately 140,000 clones, about 86% recorded once. Treatment of the sample: oral pan-JAK inhibitor, 5-10 mg twice daily. Sample: CD8+ T cells sorted from blood, taken at week 4, from a patient treated with tofacitinib. The receptors derive from a human donor with alopecia areata.

In this sample, this clone turned up a few times. The chain recombines TRBV29-1 with TRBJ2-7, with TRBD1 matching 9 bases. The CDR3 contains 16 residues. Looked up from germline, CDR1 is SQVTM and CDR2 is ANQGSEA. V gave up 1 base and J gave up 2 bases; unmatched junction bases: 9. The CDR3 coding sequence is TGCAGCGTTGAAGGATGGGGGACAGGGATTACCTACGAGCAGTACTTC. As protein: CSVEGWGTGITYEQYF.

The J gene is TRBJ2-3, the V gene TRBV7-6; 11 bases agree with TRBD1. Looked up from germline, CDR1 is SGHVS and CDR2 is FNYEAQ. The CDR3 covers 15 residues. The V gene end was trimmed by 5 bases and the J gene end by 6 bases; junction bases not matched to a gene: 7. DNA of the CDR3: TGTGCCAGCAGCATTGGGACAGGGGGTGAGGATACGCAGTATTTT. This gives the protein CASSIGTGGEDTQYF.

This clone was counted only a few times. The chain combines TRBV7-9 with TRBJ2-5; a weak D match, TRBD2 (5 bases). The V and J ends lost 1 base and 1 base respectively, with 10 bases between them. Germline loops: CDR1 SEHNR, CDR2 FQNEAQ (reference sequence). This CDR3 spans 15 amino acids. In DNA, the CDR3 is TGTGCCAGCAGCTTAGTAGGGCGGGCCCAAGAGACCCAGTACTTC. Translated, it gives CASSLVGRAQETQYF.

The chain uses TRBV5-1 and TRBJ2-3, with 9 bases identical to TRBD2. The V and J ends lost 0 bases and 1 base, in that order; junction bases with no gene match: 3. Germline lookup yields CDR1 SGHRS and CDR2 YFSETQ. The CDR3 contains 16 residues. The CDR3, as DNA: TGCGCCAGCAGCTTGGGACTAGCGGAGGGCACAGATACGCAGTATTTT. Encoded protein: CASSLGLAEGTDTQYF. The full variable domain, rest sourced from reference TRBV5-1 and TRBJ2-3, is KAGVTQTPRYLIKTRGQQVTLSCSPISGHRSVSWYQQTPGQGLQFLFEYFSETQRNKGNFPGRFSGRQFSNSRSEMNVSTLELGDSALYLCASSLGLAEGTDTQYFGPGTRLTVL.

The genes are TRBV23-1 and TRBJ2-5; D remains unclear. TRBV23-1 falls under the ORF class, with uncertain function. Between the trimmed V and J ends, which lost 0 bases and 2 bases, there was a span of 19 bases. The CDR3 covers 18 residues. The CDR3 is CASSQSFSGFASQETQYF. In nucleotides, the CDR3 is TGCGCCAGCAGTCAATCATTTAGTGGTTTTGCTTCACAAGAGACCCAGTACTTC.

The chain carries TRBV11-2 and TRBJ2-7; D possibly corresponds to TRBD1 (5 bases). V lost 5 bases and J 2 bases, leaving 13 bases between the germline ends. This CDR3 region has 14 residues. Germline CDR1 reads SGHAT; CDR2 reads FQNNGV. The CDR3 reads CASSTEQAAYEQYF. CDR3 DNA: TGTGCCAGCAGCACCGAACAGGCCGCCTACGAGCAGTACTTC.

The chain employs TRBV7-9 and TRBJ1-1, with D possibly being TRBD1 (6 bases). CDR1 is SEHNR and CDR2 is FQNEAQ in the germline V gene (reference sequence). The CDR3 runs to 14 residues. The ends were cut back, 7 bases at V and 5 bases at J, with 17 bases in the middle. CDR3 DNA: TGTGCCAGCACCCCCGGGGGGGGCAGGACTGAAGCTTTCTTT. The encoded protein is CASTPGGGRTEAFF.

This clone was counted a single time. This chain links TRBV7-9 with TRBJ1-1, with 7 bases lining up with TRBD1. Germline trimming cut 5 bases from V and 8 bases from J; bases unmatched to any gene: 2. This CDR3 is 11 amino acids long. Germline V lookup: CDR1 SEHNR, CDR2 FQNEAQ (reference sequence). DNA of the CDR3: TGTGCCAGCAGCCCGACAGGGGAAGCTTTCTTT. Its translation: CASSPTGEAFF.

This chain's CDR3 is CAWEAGGPSEQYF. CDR3 DNA: TGTGCCTGGGAGGCGGGAGGGCCGTCCGAGCAGTACTTC. V is TRBV30 and J is TRBJ2-7; 9 bases line up with TRBD2. V gave up 5 bases and J gave up 6 bases; unmatched junction bases: 8. CDR3 length: 13 amino acids. CDR1 is GTSNPN, CDR2 SVGIG, per germline (reference sequence).

The chain uses TRBV29-1 and TRBJ2-3; the match to TRBD1 covers 8 bases. The V segment lost 7 bases and the J segment 0 bases; nucleotides outside the gene matches: 6. Germline lookup yields CDR1 SQVTM and CDR2 ANQGSEA. This CDR3 has 14 amino acids. The CDR3 loop reads CSAGTGQSTDTQYF. CDR3 sequence (DNA): TGCAGCGCGGGGACAGGACAAAGCACAGATACGCAGTATTTT.

The chain links TRBV30 to TRBJ2-7, with 8 bases that match TRBD1. The trim removed 5 bases at V and 6 bases at J, leaving 9 bases unmatched. The CDR3 loop spans 13 amino acids. Germline V gene lookup returns CDR1 GTSNPN and CDR2 SVGIG (reference sequence). CDR3: CAWGSGTGAEQYF. Here the CDR3 DNA reads TGTGCCTGGGGGAGTGGGACAGGCGCCGAGCAGTACTTC.

The chain recombines TRBV30 with TRBJ2-3, with 8 nucleotides matching TRBD2. V dropped 1 base and J dropped 6; count of bases not matched to a gene: 15. Per germline, CDR1 GTSNPN and CDR2 SVGIG (reference sequence). CDR3 size: 17 residues. The CDR3 coding sequence is TGTGCCTGGAGTGCGGAGGTTGGGACGGGGGGGCTGGATACGCAGTATTTT. This translates into CAWSAEVGTGGLDTQYF. Drawing the rest from reference TRBV30 and TRBJ2-3, the complete variable domain is SQTIHQWPATLVQPVGSPLSLECTVEGTSNPNLYWYRQAAGRGLQLLFYSVGIGQISSEVPQNLSASRPQDRQFILSSKKLLLSDSGFYLCAWSAEVGTGGLDTQYFGPGTRLTVL.

This chain links TRBV6-1 with TRBJ1-5; D ambiguous. V gave up 2 bases and J gave up 3 bases, with 8 bases separating them. This CDR3 comprises 14 residues. In germline, CDR1 is MNHNS, CDR2 SASEGT. CDR3 sequence: CASSELYLNQPQHF. CDR3 nucleotides: TGTGCCAGCAGTGAACTTTATCTCAATCAGCCCCAGCATTTT.

The J gene is TRBJ2-1, the V gene TRBV2; D ambiguous. V gave up 8 bases and J gave up 5 bases, with 22 bases separating them. In germline, CDR1 is SNHLY, CDR2 FYNNEI. The CDR3 length is 16 residues. This chain's CDR3 is CASLGSLATGDNEQFF. The CDR3 region has the DNA TGTGCCAGCCTTGGGTCCCTCGCGACTGGGGACAATGAGCAGTTCTTC.

This chain connects TRBV9 to TRBJ2-3, with D possibly being TRBD1 or TRBD2 (5 bases each). There are 14 residues in the CDR3. The V gene's germline CDR1 is SGDLS and CDR2 YYNGEE. V lost 0 bases to trimming and J lost 1 base, with 6 bases between them. For the CDR3, the DNA is TGTGCCAGCAGCGTAGGGGACGGCACAGATACGCAGTATTTT. Translating gives CASSVGDGTDTQYF.

This chain connects TRBV9 to TRBJ2-1; D is ambiguous. The CDR3 is 10 residues long. V dropped 5 bases and J dropped 7 bases, with 4 bases sitting between them. The germline V gene has CDR1 SGDLS and CDR2 YYNGEE. The CDR3 DNA reads as TGTGCCAGCAGTGAGAATGAGCAGTTCTTC. Its translation is CASSENEQFF.

The chain carries TRBV13 and TRBJ2-7, with D possibly being TRBD2 (5 bases). The length of the CDR3 is 14 residues. Germline CDR1 is PRHDT and CDR2 is FYEKMQ (reference sequence). V was pared by 0 bases and J by 7 bases, with 13 bases between. The chain's CDR3 is CASSLGWASGEQYF. CDR3 DNA: TGTGCCAGCAGCTTAGGGTGGGCCTCGGGGGAGCAGTACTTC.

The CDR3 sequence is CAWSPNSGGWTKNIQYF. CDR3 DNA: TGTGCCTGGAGTCCCAACTCAGGGGGCTGGACCAAAAACATTCAGTACTTC. The chain links TRBV30 to TRBJ2-4; 8 bases align to TRBD1. Trimming removed 2 bases from V and 2 bases from J; junction bases left unmatched: 11. The germline gives CDR1 GTSNPN, CDR2 SVGIG (reference sequence). The CDR3 is 17 residues long.

The chain joins TRBV6-1 to TRBJ2-7; TRBD2 aligns across 9 bases. Germline CDR1 MNHNS, CDR2 SASEGT. V was pared by 1 base and J by 3 bases, with 7 bases of the junction left unmatched. The CDR3 extends over 16 amino acids. The CDR3 DNA reads TGTGCCAGCAGTGAAGGCATAGCGGGAGTCATCTACGAGCAGTACTTC. Protein product: CASSEGIAGVIYEQYF.

V is TRBV29-1 and J is TRBJ2-1; D gene ambiguous. The V end lost 0 bases, the J end lost 0 bases, and 12 bases lay between the germline ends. Germline CDR1 SQVTM, CDR2 ANQGSEA. CDR3 size: 16 residues. CDR3 in DNA: TGCAGCGTTGAAGATCAGGCGATCTCCTCCTACAATGAGCAGTTCTTC. Encoded protein: CSVEDQAISSYNEQFF.

V usage is TRBV4-1 and J usage is TRBJ2-7; D is ambiguous. Per germline, CDR1 MGHRA and CDR2 YSYEKL. This CDR3 contains 16 residues. V lost 0 bases and J 2 bases, leaving 14 bases between the germline ends. The CDR3 region is CASSQDLGGRTYEQYF. As DNA, the CDR3 is TGCGCCAGCAGCCAAGATCTGGGCGGTAGAACCTACGAGCAGTACTTC.

The rearrangement joins TRBV4-1 to TRBJ1-2; D gene ambiguous. The CDR3 sequence is 15 residues long. The V and J ends lost 2 bases and 3 bases respectively, with 13 bases between them. In germline, CDR1 is MGHRA, CDR2 YSYEKL. This CDR3 is CASSQQATPYYGYTF. The CDR3, as DNA: TGCGCCAGCAGCCAACAGGCGACACCCTACTATGGCTACACCTTC.

The DNA of the CDR3 is TGTGCCAGCTCACCACGAGACATTCCCCGGTACGAGCAGTACTTC. Encoded protein: CASSPRDIPRYEQYF. The chain is built from TRBV18 and TRBJ2-7, with D uncertain. Germline values: CDR1 KGHSH, CDR2 LQKENI. This CDR3 spans 15 amino acids. Between the trimmed V and J ends, which lost 1 base and 4 bases, there was a span of 14 bases.

The chain uses TRBV5-1 and TRBJ1-1; 7 bases are shared with TRBD1. CDR1 SGHRS and CDR2 YFSETQ come from the germline V gene. Trimming cost V 3 bases and J 6 bases; bases outside gene matches: 17. CDR3 length: 17 amino acids. The chain's CDR3 is CASSSPGGGAPDSEAFF. The CDR3 nucleotides read TGCGCCAGCAGCTCCCCAGGGGGGGGTGCTCCGGATTCTGAAGCTTTCTTT.

This clone has a single count. This sequence joins TRBV30 and TRBJ2-7, with a tentative D call TRBD1 (5 bases). CDR3 length equals 13 residues. V gave up 3 bases and J gave up 0 bases, with 9 bases separating them. Germline-derived CDR1 and CDR2 are GTSNPN and SVGIG (reference sequence). The CDR3 here is CAWREDSSYEQYF. The CDR3 coding sequence is TGTGCCTGGAGGGAAGACAGCTCCTACGAGCAGTACTTC. The full variable domain, rest sourced from reference TRBV30 and TRBJ2-7, is SQTIHQWPATLVQPVGSPLSLECTVEGTSNPNLYWYRQAAGRGLQLLFYSVGIGQISSEVPQNLSASRPQDRQFILSSKKLLLSDSGFYLCAWREDSSYEQYFGPGTRLTVT.

V usage is TRBV27 and J usage is TRBJ2-4, with D possibly matching TRBD1 (6 bases). Germline V gene sequence: CDR1 MNHEY, CDR2 SMNVEV (reference sequence). The V end lost 5 bases, the J end lost 0 bases, and 11 bases lay between the germline ends. The length of the CDR3 is 15 residues. CDR3 DNA: TGTGCCAGCAGTCAAGGGACAACAGCCAAAAACATTCAGTACTTC. As protein: CASSQGTTAKNIQYF.

V and J are TRBV27 and TRBJ2-1, with 8 bases matching TRBD2. V dropped 3 bases and J dropped 9; count of bases not matched to a gene: 4. CDR3 size: 13 residues. CDR1 is MNHEY and CDR2 is SMNVEV in the germline V gene (reference sequence). CDR3 bases: TGTGCCAGCAGTTTGGGACTAGGGGTTGAGCAGTTCTTC. Translation gives CASSLGLGVEQFF.

The genes are TRBV7-6 and TRBJ2-3, with D possibly TRBD2 on 5 matching bases. Trimming pared 1 base from V and 2 bases from J, leaving 13 bases between. The germline CDR1 and CDR2 sequences are SGHVS and FNYEAQ. This CDR3 has 16 residues. For the CDR3, the DNA is TGTGCCAGCAGCTTAGTTGTCGGGAACCCCACAGATACGCAGTATTTT. It yields the protein CASSLVVGNPTDTQYF.

The chain uses TRBV9 and TRBJ2-3; 8 bases are a match to TRBD2. This CDR3 is built from 15 residues. V lost 3 bases to trimming and J lost 0 bases; unmatched junction nucleotides: 3. Looked up from germline, CDR1 is SGDLS and CDR2 is YYNGEE. CDR3 region: CASSDSGTSTDTQYF. CDR3 DNA sequence: TGTGCCAGCAGCGATAGCGGGACTAGCACAGATACGCAGTATTTT.

J is TRBJ2-1 and V is TRBV7-9, with D unclear. V lost 4 bases and J 7 bases, leaving 8 bases between the germline ends. The CDR3 loop spans 12 amino acids. Germline V gene lookup returns CDR1 SEHNR and CDR2 FQNEAQ (reference sequence). DNA for the CDR3: TGTGCCAGCAGCTCAGCTGGGAATGAGCAGTTCTTC. This translates into CASSSAGNEQFF.